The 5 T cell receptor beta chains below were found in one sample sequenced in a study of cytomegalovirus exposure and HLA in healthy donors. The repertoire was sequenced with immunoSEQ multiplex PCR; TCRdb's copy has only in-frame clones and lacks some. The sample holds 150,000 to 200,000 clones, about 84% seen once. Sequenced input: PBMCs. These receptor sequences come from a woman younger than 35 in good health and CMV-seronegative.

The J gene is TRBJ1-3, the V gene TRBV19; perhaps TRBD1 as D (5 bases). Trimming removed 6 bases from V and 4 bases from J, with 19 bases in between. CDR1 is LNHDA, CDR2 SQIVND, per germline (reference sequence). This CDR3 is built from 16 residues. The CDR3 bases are TGTGCCAGTAGCGATGCGGCCGGGGGAGCGGGAAACACCATATATTTT. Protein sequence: CASSDAAGGAGNTIYF.

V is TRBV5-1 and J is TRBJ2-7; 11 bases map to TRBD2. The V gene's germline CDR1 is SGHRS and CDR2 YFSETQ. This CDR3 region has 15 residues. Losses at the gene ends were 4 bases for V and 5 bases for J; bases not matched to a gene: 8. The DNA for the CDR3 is TGCGCCAGCAGCGTATTAGCGGGAGGGCTCGACGAGCAGTACTTC. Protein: CASSVLAGGLDEQYF.

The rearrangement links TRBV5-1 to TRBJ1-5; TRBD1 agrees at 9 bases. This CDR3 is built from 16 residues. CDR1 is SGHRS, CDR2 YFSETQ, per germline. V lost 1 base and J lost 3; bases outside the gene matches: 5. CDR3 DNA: TGCGCCAGCAGCTTGTCCGGGACAGGGAACAATCAGCCCCAGCATTTT. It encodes CASSLSGTGNNQPQHF.

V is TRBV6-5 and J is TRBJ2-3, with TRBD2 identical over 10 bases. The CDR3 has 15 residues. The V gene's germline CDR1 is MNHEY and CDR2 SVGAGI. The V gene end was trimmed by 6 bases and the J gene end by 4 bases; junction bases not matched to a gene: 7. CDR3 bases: TGTGCCAGCAGCGCTAGCGGGAGTCCAGCAGATACGCAGTATTTT. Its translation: CASSASGSPADTQYF.

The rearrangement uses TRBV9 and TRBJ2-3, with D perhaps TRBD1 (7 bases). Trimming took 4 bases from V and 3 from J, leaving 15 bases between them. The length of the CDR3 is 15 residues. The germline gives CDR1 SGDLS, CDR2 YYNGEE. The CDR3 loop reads CASSKGGQSTDTQYF. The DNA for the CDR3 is TGTGCCAGCAGCAAGGGGGGACAGAGTACAGATACGCAGTATTTT.